Presented here are 12 T cell receptor beta chains from one specimen sequenced in a study of beta chain features in type 1 diabetes. The study's findings and limits: TCRB CDR3 length was moderately but significantly reduced in all four CD4+ subsets of Type 1 diabetes patients.

What was sequenced were expressed TCRB transcripts, since all of the isolated RNA had been reverse transcribed. This table comes from immunoSEQ multiplex PCR, and its TCRdb copy is limited to in-frame clones, with some not included. This table has about 340,000 clones, roughly 14% appearing once. Their antigens are not known. The sample comprised naive CD4+ T cells from blood. These receptors were obtained from a woman aged 18-29 years with type 1 diabetes.

This chain joins TRBV7-9 and TRBJ2-1; the match to TRBD2 covers 8 bases. The CDR3 is 15 residues long. Trimming at V came to 2 bases and at J to 2 bases, leaving 2 bases not matched to a gene. The germline V gene has CDR1 SEHNR and CDR2 FQNEAQ (reference sequence). CDR3 loop: CASSLRREAYNEQFF. The CDR3 coding sequence is TGTGCCAGCAGCTTAAGGCGGGAGGCCTACAATGAGCAGTTCTTC.

CDR3 nucleotides: TGTGCCAGCAGTCCCTCGGGGGCGCGGGAGCAGTACGTC. Translated, it gives CASSPSGAREQYV. The chain joins TRBV27 to TRBJ2-7; either TRBD1 or TRBD2 may supply D (6 bases each). The CDR3 length is 13 residues. Trimming took 5 bases from V and 7 from J, leaving 15 bases between them. Looked up from germline, CDR1 is MNHEY and CDR2 is SMNVEV (reference sequence).

This chain connects TRBV29-1 to TRBJ2-3; possibly TRBD1 for D (6 bases). Trimming removed 0 bases at V and 11 bases at J, with 18 bases between. The CDR3 spans 14 residues. Germline values: CDR1 SQVTM, CDR2 ANQGSEA. Here the CDR3 reads CSVEDRSGQGQQYF. The CDR3 region has the DNA TGCAGCGTTGAAGATCGTTCTGGGCAGGGACAGCAGTATTTT.

This clone turned up a few times. The rearrangement joins TRBV28 to TRBJ2-3; 15 bases match TRBD2. V shed 8 bases and J 4 bases; nucleotides not matched to a gene: 10. The germline V gene encodes CDR1 MDHEN and CDR2 SYDVKM. There are 17 residues in the CDR3. The CDR3 loop reads CASDSGLAGGVADTQYF. The DNA of the CDR3 is TGTGCCAGCGACTCGGGACTAGCGGGAGGTGTGGCAGATACGCAGTATTTT.

The rearrangement links TRBV18 to TRBJ1-4; D not resolved. Trimming removed 3 bases at V and 4 bases at J, with 9 bases between. There are 14 residues in the CDR3. The germline CDR1 and CDR2 sequences are KGHSH and LQKENI. The CDR3 here is CASSPGEYNEKLFF. In nucleotides, the CDR3 is TGTGCCAGCTCACCGGGAGAGTATAATGAAAAACTGTTTTTT. The entire variable domain, with the rest obtained from reference TRBV18 and TRBJ1-4, is as follows: NAGVMQNPRHLVRRRGQEARLRCSPMKGHSHVYWYRQLPEEGLKFMVYLQKENIIDESGMPKERFSAEFPKEGPSILRIQQVVRGDSAAYFCASSPGEYNEKLFFGSGTQLSVL.

V usage is TRBV11-3 and J usage is TRBJ2-1; D not certain. Trimming stripped 5 bases from V and 8 bases from J, with 16 bases between. Germline lookup yields CDR1 SGHNT and CDR2 YENEEA. The CDR3 is 14 amino acids. The CDR3 DNA reads as TGTGCCAGCAGCCCCCCCCCGGGTCTAGATGAGCAGTTCTTC. Translating it yields CASSPPPGLDEQFF.

CDR3 in DNA: TGTGCCAGCAACCCTAGCGGGAGGAACACCGGGGAGCTGTTTTTT. Encoded protein: CASNPSGRNTGELFF. V is TRBV2 and J is TRBJ2-2, with 10 positions matching TRBD2. Germline loops: CDR1 SNHLY, CDR2 FYNNEI. V lost 7 bases, J lost 1 base, and 3 bases stayed unmatched. The CDR3 is 15 residues long.

The chain carries TRBV11-1 and TRBJ2-7; D gene ambiguous. The germline gives CDR1 SGHAT, CDR2 FQDESV (reference sequence). The V gene lost 5 bases and the J gene lost 3 bases, with 14 bases spanning the gap. CDR3 length: 14 residues. The CDR3 here is CASSPEKNFYEQYF. The CDR3 coding sequence is TGTGCCAGCAGCCCCGAGAAGAATTTCTACGAGCAGTACTTC.

This clone turned up a few times. The gene calls are TRBV5-6 and TRBJ2-1; perhaps TRBD2 as D (6 bases). From germline, CDR1 is SGHDT and CDR2 YYEEEE. The ends were cut back, 2 bases at V and 1 base at J, with 16 bases in the middle. This CDR3 comprises 17 residues. CDR3 protein: CASSFKSLASSYNEQFF. CDR3 coding DNA: TGTGCCAGCAGCTTTAAGAGTCTAGCGTCGTCCTACAATGAGCAGTTCTTC.

The chain carries TRBV2 and TRBJ1-1, with 8 bases identical to TRBD1. The germline gives CDR1 SNHLY, CDR2 FYNNEI. The CDR3 is made up of 14 amino acids. Trimming at V came to 4 bases and at J to 6 bases, leaving 7 bases not matched to a gene. The chain's CDR3 is CASSVRQGAPEAFF. The CDR3 coding sequence is TGTGCCAGCAGTGTACGGCAGGGGGCCCCTGAAGCTTTCTTT.

This clone has only a few counts. The chain has TRBV6-6 and TRBJ2-3, with 9 nucleotides matching TRBD2. The junction had 8 bases not matched to a gene; V was cut back by 7 bases and J by 3 bases. CDR3 length: 15 residues. Germline V gene lookup returns CDR1 MNHNY and CDR2 SVGAGI (reference sequence). CDR3 nucleotides: TGTGCCAGCAAAGGGCGGGAGGGCCGAACAGATACGCAGTATTTT. Translated, it gives CASKGREGRTDTQYF.

In this sample, this clone turned up a few times. This chain links TRBV2 with TRBJ2-7; D might be TRBD1 (5 bases). Germline values: CDR1 SNHLY, CDR2 FYNNEI. This CDR3 is 13 amino acids long. Deletions cut 4 bases from V and 4 bases from J, with 11 bases between. The CDR3 coding sequence is TGTGCCAGCAGTGTCCAGGGTGGTTACGAGCAGTACGTC. Amino acids: CASSVQGGYEQYV.